Included here is one T cell receptor (beta chain) sequence, with context. Its target is unknown. This specimen belongs to a study of cytomegalovirus exposure and HLA in healthy donors. Study-wide points: Later analysis revealed greater clonal expansion in HLA-associated TCR beta chains than in equally common others. A previous analysis found most TCR beta V segments productive roughly 90% or roughly 30% of the time. The study labeled 150 to 200 TCR beta chains cytomegalovirus-associated. Association of a missense DCLRE1C variant with TCR beta V- and J-gene trimming was reported in a later analysis.

Trimming removed 0 bases at V and 9 bases at J, with 9 bases between. There are 13 residues in the CDR3. Germline V CDR1 and CDR2: LNHNV, YYDKDF (reference sequence). This PCR relied on a set of 60 Vbeta primers and 13 Jbeta primers. Generated by immunoSEQ multiplex PCR, the TCRdb table keeps only in-frame clones and is missing some. In total, the table holds 150,000 to 200,000 clones. The source of this sequence is a woman aged 18 to 35 in good health and CMV-seropositive. Sequenced sample: PBMCs. This chain joins TRBV15 and TRBJ2-1; D gene uncertain. The CDR3 DNA follows: TGTGCCACCAGCAGAGACAGGTTTCGTGAGCAGTTCTTC. Amino acids: CATSRDRFREQFF.